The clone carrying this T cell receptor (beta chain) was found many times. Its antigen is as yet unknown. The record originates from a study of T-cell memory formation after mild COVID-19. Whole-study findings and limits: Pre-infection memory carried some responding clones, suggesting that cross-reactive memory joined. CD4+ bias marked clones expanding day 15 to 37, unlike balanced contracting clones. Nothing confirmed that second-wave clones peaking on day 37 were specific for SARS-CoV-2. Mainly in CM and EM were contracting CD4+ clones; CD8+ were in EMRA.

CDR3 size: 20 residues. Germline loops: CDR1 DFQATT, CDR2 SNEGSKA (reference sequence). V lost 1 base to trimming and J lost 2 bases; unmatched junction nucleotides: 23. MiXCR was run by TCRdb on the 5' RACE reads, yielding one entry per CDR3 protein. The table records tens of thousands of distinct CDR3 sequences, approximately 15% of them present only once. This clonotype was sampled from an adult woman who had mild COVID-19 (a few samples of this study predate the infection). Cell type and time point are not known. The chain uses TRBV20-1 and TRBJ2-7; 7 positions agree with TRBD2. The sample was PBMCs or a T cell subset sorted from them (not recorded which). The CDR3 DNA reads TGCAGTGCTAGAGCACCCCGAACCCGGGACTACCGGGCGACGCCCTACGAGCAGTACTTC. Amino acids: CSARAPRTRDYRATPYEQYF.